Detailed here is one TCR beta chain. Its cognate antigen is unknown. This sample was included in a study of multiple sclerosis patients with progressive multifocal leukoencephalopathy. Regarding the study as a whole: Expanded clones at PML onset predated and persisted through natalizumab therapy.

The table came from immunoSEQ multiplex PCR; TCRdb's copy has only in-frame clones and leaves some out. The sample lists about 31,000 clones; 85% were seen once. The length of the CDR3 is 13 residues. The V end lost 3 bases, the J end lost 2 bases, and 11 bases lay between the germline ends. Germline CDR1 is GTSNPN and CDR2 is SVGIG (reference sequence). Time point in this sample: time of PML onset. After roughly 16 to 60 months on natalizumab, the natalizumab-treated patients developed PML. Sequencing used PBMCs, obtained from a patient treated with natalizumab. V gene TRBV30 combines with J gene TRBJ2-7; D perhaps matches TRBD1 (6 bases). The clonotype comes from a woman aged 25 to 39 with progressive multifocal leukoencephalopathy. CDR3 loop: CAWRGAGPYEQYF. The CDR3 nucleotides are TGTGCCTGGAGGGGGGCAGGTCCCTACGAGCAGTACTTC.